In its sample, the clone carrying this T cell receptor (beta chain) was seen many times. CDR3 size: 14 residues. V lost 3 bases, J lost 4 bases, and 13 bases lay in between. The germline V gene encodes CDR1 SNHLY and CDR2 FYNNEI. These data come from a study of T cells in Graves' hyperthyroidism and ophthalmopathy. Uncontrolled infections, other autoimmune diseases, pregnancy or lactation led to exclusion of patients. TCR beta CDR3 region amplification was performed from RNA transcripts. HTBI primers were employed in a first-round RT-PCR of the TCR CDR3. A single record per CDR3 protein comes from TCRdb applying MiXCR to the multiplex PCR reads. The profile shows more than 600,000 distinct CDR3 sequences, 16% of them singletons.

The rearrangement links TRBV2 to TRBJ2-7; TRBD2 might be the D (5 bases). This TCR came from a man aged 18 to 30 with Graves' hyperthyroidism. Sequencing was carried out using blood. The DNA for the CDR3 is TGTGCCAGCAGTGATACCGGGGAGAATTACGAGCAGTACTTC. Translation gives CASSDTGENYEQYF.